These 5 T cell receptor beta chains came from one sample sequenced in a study of CD8 T cells in ankylosing spondylitis. TCRdb re-analysed the 5' RACE reads in MiXCR, keeping a single row per CDR3 protein. The table records about 500,000 distinct CDR3 sequences, approximately 5% of them present only once. Study-wide points: Ankylosing spondylitis blood appeared to be characterized by a TCR beta motif of fewer than ten highly homologous variants.

No cognate antigen is known for these TCRs. Source material: blood, either unsorted or a sorted T cell fraction (not recorded which). The receptor set was obtained from a male donor with ankylosing spondylitis.

This clonotype was detected once. A much larger clone differs from this one at a single base, so this may be a read error. The chain uses TRBV5-1 and TRBJ2-1, with TRBD1 identical over 7 bases. The J segment lost 9 bases and the V segment lost 2 bases, leaving 11 bases of the junction unmatched. The CDR3 is made up of 15 amino acids. Germline assignment: CDR1 SGHRS and CDR2 YFSETQ. In DNA form, the CDR3 reads TGCGCCAGCAGCTTAGGGCAGGGGGTGAGGACTGAGCAGTTCTTC. This gives the protein CASSLGQGVRTEQFF.

This clonotype was detected many times. The gene calls are TRBV6-5 and TRBJ1-2, with 7 bases fitting TRBD1. Trimming took 2 bases from V and 3 from J; bases not matched to a gene: 6. In germline, CDR1 is MNHEY, CDR2 SVGAGI. The CDR3 is made up of 15 amino acids. For the CDR3, the DNA is TGTGCCAGCAGTTACGGCGGGACAGTAGACTATGGCTACACCTTC. This sequence encodes CASSYGGTVDYGYTF.

This clonotype has a count of ten or more. The chain couples TRBV6-5 to TRBJ1-5; D uncertain. V gave up 3 bases and J gave up 10 bases, with 10 bases separating them. CDR3 length equals 12 residues. Germline assignment: CDR1 MNHEY and CDR2 SVGAGI. The chain's CDR3 is CASSYLTGPQHF. CDR3 sequence (DNA): TGTGCCAGCAGTTATCTTACGGGTCCCCAGCATTTT.

The table lists this clonotype with a few counts. The genes are TRBV6-2 or TRBV6-3 and TRBJ2-4, with TRBD1 matching 7 bases. The CDR3 is 15 amino acids. After removal of 4 bases from V and 0 bases from J, the junction contained 3 bases not matched to a gene. The germline V gene has CDR1 MNHEY and CDR2 SVGEGT. CDR3 region: CASSLGQLAKNIQYF. Written as DNA, the CDR3 is TGTGCCAGCAGTTTGGGACAGTTAGCCAAAAACATTCAGTACTTC.

This chain links TRBV6-6 with TRBJ1-5; D gene uncertain. Trimming left V 6 bases short and J 11 bases short, with 11 bases between. This CDR3 has 11 residues. Germline V gene data show CDR1 as MNHNY and CDR2 as SVGAGI (reference sequence). CDR3 sequence reads: CASRDFRTQHF. The CDR3 DNA follows: TGTGCCAGCAGAGACTTTCGAACCCAGCATTTT.